Each of the 7 T cell receptor beta chains below was sequenced from the same sample in a study of blood T cell repertoires in COVID-19. Sequenced by immunoSEQ multiplex PCR; TCRdb stores in-frame clones only, minus some. The data contain roughly 68,000 clones, roughly 91% of them singletons. Sequencing input: PBMCs or T cells enriched from blood (not recorded which). The receptors shown here come from a woman in her thirties or forties who had recovered from COVID-19.

This clone was recorded only once. The chain combines TRBV10-3 with TRBJ2-7; 9 bases fit TRBD1. V was pared by 2 bases and J by 1 base, with 9 bases of the junction left unmatched. Germline V CDR1 and CDR2: ENHRY, SYGVKD. The CDR3 consists of 17 residues. The CDR3 DNA sequence: TGTGCCATCAGTGAGCCCAGCGGGACAGGGATTTCCTACGAGCAGTACTTC. Its protein product is CAISEPSGTGISYEQYF.

The CDR3 DNA sequence: TGTGCCAGCAGCGCTAGAGGGGGCACCGGGGAGCTGTTTTTT. This gives the protein CASSARGGTGELFF. V gene TRBV9 combines with J gene TRBJ2-2, with D possibly TRBD1 on 6 matching bases. V lost 3 bases and J lost 4, with 10 bases in between. The CDR3 totals 14 residues. Germline V gene sequence: CDR1 SGDLS, CDR2 YYNGEE.

Note on this clone: This CDR3 is also generated by other DNA sequences in the sample. V is TRBV5-1 and J is TRBJ2-2; D is uncertain. V was trimmed by 4 bases and J by 6 bases, leaving 10 bases between them. Germline CDR1 SGHRS, CDR2 YFSETQ. This CDR3 is built from 13 residues. CDR3 nucleotides: TGCGCCAGCAGCCTGACGGGTTCCGGGGAGCTGTTTTTT. As protein: CASSLTGSGELFF.

This clone was counted only a few times. This chain connects TRBV27 to TRBJ1-5; 9 bases align to TRBD1. The germline gives CDR1 MNHEY, CDR2 SMNVEV (reference sequence). J was trimmed by 7 bases and V by 5 bases; bases with no gene match: 9. The CDR3 spans 15 residues. Here the CDR3 DNA reads TGTGCCAGCAGTCCGAGGACAGGGGCTAGACAGCCCCAGCATTTT. Translated, it gives CASSPRTGARQPQHF.

The chain links TRBV2 to TRBJ2-5; D is possibly TRBD2 (6 bases). Germline V gives CDR1 SNHLY, CDR2 FYNNEI. Trimming stripped 7 bases from V and 5 bases from J, with 20 bases between. CDR3 length equals 15 residues. The CDR3 region has the DNA TGTGCCAGCACGGAGGGTGAGAGTACGGCTGAGACCCAGTACTTC. Its translation: CASTEGESTAETQYF.

This clone has a handful of counts. The rearrangement joins TRBV19 to TRBJ1-1; TRBD1 matches 10 bases. The CDR3 covers 14 residues. Germline-derived CDR1 and CDR2 are LNHDA and SQIVND (reference sequence). V was clipped by 5 bases and J by 4 bases; unmatched bases: 4. The DNA for the CDR3 is TGTGCCAGTAGTTCGTGGACAGGGGGCACTGAAGCTTTCTTT. Its translation is CASSSWTGGTEAFF.

DNA of the CDR3: TGTGCCAGCAGCGTACTAGACAGGGTGGGGGGAAACACCATATATTTT. Protein: CASSVLDRVGGNTIYF. The J gene is TRBJ1-3, the V gene TRBV9, with 7 bases that match TRBD1. The V segment lost 1 base and the J segment 4 bases; nucleotides outside the gene matches: 8. The CDR3 length is 16 residues. The germline CDR1 and CDR2 sequences are SGDLS and YYNGEE. Together with reference TRBV9 and TRBJ1-3, the CDR3 gives the full variable domain: DSGVTQTPKHLITATGQRVTLRCSPRSGDLSVYWYQQSLDQGLQFLIQYYNGEERAKGNILERFSAQQFPDLHSELNLSSLELGDSALYFCASSVLDRVGGNTIYFGEGSWLTVV.